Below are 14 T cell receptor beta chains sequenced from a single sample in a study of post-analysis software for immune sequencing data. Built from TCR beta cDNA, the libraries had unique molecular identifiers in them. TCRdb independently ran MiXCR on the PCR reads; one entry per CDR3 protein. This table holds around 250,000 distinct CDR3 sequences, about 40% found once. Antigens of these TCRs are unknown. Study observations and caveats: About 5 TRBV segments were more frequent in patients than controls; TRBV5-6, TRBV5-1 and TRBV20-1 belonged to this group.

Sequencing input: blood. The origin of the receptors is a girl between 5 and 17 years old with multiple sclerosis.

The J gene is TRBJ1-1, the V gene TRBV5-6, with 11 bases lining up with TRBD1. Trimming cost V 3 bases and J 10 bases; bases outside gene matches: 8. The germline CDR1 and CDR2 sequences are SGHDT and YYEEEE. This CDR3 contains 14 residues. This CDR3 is CASSSDRGRDAAFF. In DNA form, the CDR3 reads TGTGCCAGCAGCTCGGACAGGGGGCGCGATGCAGCTTTCTTT.

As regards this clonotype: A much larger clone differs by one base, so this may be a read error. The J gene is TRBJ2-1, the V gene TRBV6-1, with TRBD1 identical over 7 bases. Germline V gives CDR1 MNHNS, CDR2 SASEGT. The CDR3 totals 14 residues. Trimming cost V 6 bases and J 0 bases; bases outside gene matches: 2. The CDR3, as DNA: TGTGCCAGCAGGTGGGACAGCTCCTACAATGAGCAGTTCTTC. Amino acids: CASRWDSSYNEQFF.

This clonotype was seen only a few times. As DNA, the CDR3 is TGTGCCAGTAGTAGGGGGCCGGGACCCCAAAGGGATGAGCAGTTCTTC. Amino acid sequence: CASSRGPGPQRDEQFF. The V gene is TRBV19, the J gene TRBJ2-1; TRBD1 is a possible D gene (6 bases). Germline V CDR1 and CDR2: LNHDA, SQIVND (reference sequence). The CDR3 covers 16 residues. Trimming cost V 4 bases and J 8 bases, with 21 bases left between them.

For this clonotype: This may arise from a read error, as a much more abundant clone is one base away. CDR3 sequence (DNA): TGTGCCAGCGGAGGAGCCCCGGGCTCCTACAATGAGCAGTTCTTC. It encodes CASGGAPGSYNEQFF. The chain has TRBV6-1 and TRBJ2-1, with D possibly matching TRBD2 (5 bases). Deletions cut 8 bases from V and 0 bases from J, with 14 bases between. The CDR3 covers 15 residues. CDR1 MNHNS and CDR2 SASEGT come from the germline V gene.

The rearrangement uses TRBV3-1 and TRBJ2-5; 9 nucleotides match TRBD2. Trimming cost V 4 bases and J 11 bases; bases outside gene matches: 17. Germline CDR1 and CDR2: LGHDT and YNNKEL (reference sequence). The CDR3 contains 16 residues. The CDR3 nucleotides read TGTGCCAGCAGCCCCAAGGCGGGAGGGCCTATGAATGAGCAGTACTTC. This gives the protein CASSPKAGGPMNEQYF.

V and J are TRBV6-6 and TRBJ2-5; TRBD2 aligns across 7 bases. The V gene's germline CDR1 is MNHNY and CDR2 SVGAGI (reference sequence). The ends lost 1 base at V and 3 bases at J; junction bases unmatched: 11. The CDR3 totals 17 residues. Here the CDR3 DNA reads TGTGCCAGCAGTTACTTGTCCGGGCGGGGGATCGAAGAGACCCAGTACTTC. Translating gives CASSYLSGRGIEETQYF.

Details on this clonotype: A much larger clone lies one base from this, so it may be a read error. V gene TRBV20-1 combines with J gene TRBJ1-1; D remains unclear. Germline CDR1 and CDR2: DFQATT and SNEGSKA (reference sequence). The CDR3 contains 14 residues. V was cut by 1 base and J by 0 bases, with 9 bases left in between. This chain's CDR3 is CSARGRTLNTEAFF. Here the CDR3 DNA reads TGCAGTGCTAGAGGGAGGACCTTGAACACTGAAGCTTTCTTT.

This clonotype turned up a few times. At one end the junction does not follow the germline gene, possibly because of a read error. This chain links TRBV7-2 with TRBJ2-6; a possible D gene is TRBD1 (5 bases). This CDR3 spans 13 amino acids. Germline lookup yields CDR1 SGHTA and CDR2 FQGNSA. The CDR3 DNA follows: TGTGCCAGCAGCGTCTCTGGGGCCAACGTCCGGACTTTC. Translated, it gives CASSVSGANVRTF.

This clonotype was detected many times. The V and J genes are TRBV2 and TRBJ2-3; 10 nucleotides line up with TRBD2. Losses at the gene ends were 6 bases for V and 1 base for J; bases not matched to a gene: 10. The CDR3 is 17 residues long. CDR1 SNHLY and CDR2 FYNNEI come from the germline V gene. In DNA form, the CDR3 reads TGTGCCAGCAGCATCGGACTAGCGGTACCCGGCACAGATACGCAGTATTTT. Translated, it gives CASSIGLAVPGTDTQYF.

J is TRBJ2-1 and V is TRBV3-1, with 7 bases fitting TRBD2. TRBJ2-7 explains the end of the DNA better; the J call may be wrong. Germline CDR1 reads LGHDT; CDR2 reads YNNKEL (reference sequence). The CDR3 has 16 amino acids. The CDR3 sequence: CASSRPTSDLYNEQYF. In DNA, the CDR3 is TGTGCCAGCAGCCGTCCCACTAGCGACCTCTACAATGAGCAGTACTTC.

Written as DNA, the CDR3 is TGTGCCAGTACGAACTCCTACGAGCAGTACTTC. It yields the protein CASTNSYEQYF. The chain recombines TRBV6-2 or TRBV6-3 with TRBJ2-7; D remains ambiguous. This CDR3 is 11 amino acids long. Per germline, CDR1 MNHEY and CDR2 SVGEGT. Trimming cost V 9 bases and J 0 bases, with 6 bases left between them.

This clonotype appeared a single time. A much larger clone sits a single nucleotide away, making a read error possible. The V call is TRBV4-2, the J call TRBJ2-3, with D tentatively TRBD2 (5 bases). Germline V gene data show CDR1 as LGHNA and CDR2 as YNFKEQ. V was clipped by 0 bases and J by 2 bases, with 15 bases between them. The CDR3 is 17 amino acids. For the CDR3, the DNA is TGTGCCAGCAGCCAAGAGGGATCTGGCGGGTACACAGATACGCAGTATTTT. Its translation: CASSQEGSGGYTDTQYF.

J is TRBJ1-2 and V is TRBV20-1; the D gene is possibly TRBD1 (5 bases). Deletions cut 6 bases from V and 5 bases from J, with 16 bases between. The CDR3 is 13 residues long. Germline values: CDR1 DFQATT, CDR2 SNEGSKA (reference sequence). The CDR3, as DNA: TGCAGTGCGGGGGACCTGGGGCAGTATGGCTACACCTTC. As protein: CSAGDLGQYGYTF.

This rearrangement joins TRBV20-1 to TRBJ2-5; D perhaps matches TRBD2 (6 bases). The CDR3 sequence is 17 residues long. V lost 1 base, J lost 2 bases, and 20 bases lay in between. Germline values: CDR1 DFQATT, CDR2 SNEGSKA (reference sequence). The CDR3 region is CSARAPPGAGGQETQYF. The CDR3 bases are TGCAGTGCTAGAGCCCCTCCAGGAGCGGGTGGACAAGAGACCCAGTACTTC.